The clone carrying this T cell receptor beta chain has ten or more counts. What it recognizes is unknown. The data derive from a study of T cells in Graves' hyperthyroidism and ophthalmopathy. Germline V gene lookup returns CDR1 SGHAT and CDR2 FQNNGV. The CDR3 totals 16 residues. Trimming shortened V by 5 bases and J by 0 bases, and 11 bases separated the two germline ends. Amplification of TCR beta CDR3 regions was performed using RNA transcripts as template. The HTBI set primed first-round TCR CDR3 RT-PCR. Each CDR3 protein is one row after TCRdb ran MiXCR on the multiplex PCR reads. This sample has hundreds of thousands of distinct CDR3 sequences, with approximately 15% found just once. Study-level results: The blood repertoire included most of the expanded thyroid clonotypes above 0.001. Progression to ophthalmopathy was predicted a median of approximately 6.4 months early. Ophthalmopathy was separated from stable hyperthyroidism by a 13 V-J model.

This receptor was obtained from a woman in her thirties or forties with Graves' ophthalmopathy. Specimen: blood. This sequence joins TRBV11-2 and TRBJ1-6; D is ambiguous. In DNA, the CDR3 is TGTGCCAGCAGCCTGGACTGGGGCTCCTATAATTCACCCCTCCACTTT. Encoded protein: CASSLDWGSYNSPLHF.